This T cell receptor (beta chain) was identified in a study of blood T cell repertoires in COVID-19. Study-wide background: Samples of COVID-19 (acute and convalescent) were obtained from the United States, Italy and Spain. Sample material is recorded as cDNA or gDNA derived from T cells, B-cell-depleted T cells, or PBMCs.

Germline values: CDR1 SGDLS, CDR2 YYNGEE. Germline trimming cut 0 bases from V and 2 bases from J; bases unmatched to any gene: 0. The CDR3 totals 15 residues. As handled by the study authors: Estimation of nucleated cell counts was performed using reference gene primer amplification. The method was immunoSEQ multiplex PCR; TCRdb's version includes in-frame clones alone and lacks a portion of them. From that table come the V and J calls and clone size; the DNA was used to work out D and trimming. The sample lists around 79,000 clones; about 87% were seen once. The gene calls are TRBV9 and TRBJ1-4; TRBD1 aligns across 8 bases. This TCR derives from a human donor in a cohort sampled during active COVID-19. The source material was peripheral blood. The CDR3 region is CASSVGQGTNEKLFF. DNA for the CDR3: TGTGCCAGCAGCGTAGGACAGGGGACTAATGAAAAACTGTTTTTT.